This T cell receptor (delta chain) was identified in a study of γδ T cells in repeated Plasmodium falciparum infection. Study-wide results and caveats: Vgamma9/Vdelta2+ repertoires stayed stably polyclonal over time and infection.

With CATT, TCRdb re-called clones from the multiplex PCR reads. This table has 85,000 to 100,000 delta-chain clones, over 0.75% appearing once. V lost 2 bases to trimming and J lost 7 bases, with 29 bases between them. The CDR3 consists of 19 residues. Germline V gene sequence: CDR1 TSWWSYY, CDR2 QGS. Vgamma9/Vdelta2+ and Vdelta2-negative gammadelta T cells were flow-sorted from PBMC for bulk sequencing. This clone occurred a few times. Its antigen is not identified. The translation of this DNA and the TCRdb protein of a much larger clone differ at residue 15, probably owing to a read error; the protein shown here is translated from the DNA.

This sequence was found in a pool of human donors (malaria-infected and uninfected, not separated). The V call is TRDV1, the J call TRDJ1, with D possibly TRDD3 on 5 matching bases. The J gene, left out of TCRdb, was set here by checking the DNA against germline. The source material was gamma-delta T cells from blood. CDR3 residues: CALGEGRQATKGESGKLIF. CDR3 nucleotide sequence: TGTGCTCTTGGGGAAGGACGACAAGCGACGAAAGGGGAGTCCGGTAAACTCATCTTT.